This T cell receptor beta chain was sequenced during a study of cytomegalovirus exposure and HLA in healthy donors. Across the whole study: HLA-typed donors contributed approximately 92 million unique TCRs, which were held in an early data release.

General study points: Many donors carried some public TCRs, although rarity characterized most TCR sequences.

Use of 60 Vbeta and 13 Jbeta primers characterized the PCR. Assay used: immunoSEQ multiplex PCR; TCRdb lists only in-frame clones, some missing. The sample yields 40,000 or so clones, of which the top ten take up 3% to 4%. Germline V gene lookup returns CDR1 KGHSH and CDR2 LQKENI. The J segment lost 0 bases and the V segment lost 6 bases, leaving 26 bases of the junction unmatched. The CDR3 totals 22 residues. Remarks on this clone: Its target is unknown.

The TCR was taken from a male donor in good health and CMV-seronegative. The chain links TRBV18 to TRBJ1-3; 7 nucleotides match TRBD1. The sequencing input was PBMCs. CDR3 DNA: TGTGCCAGCTCCCAAATACAGGCCGCCAGGACAGGCTCCCTGAGCTCTGGAAACACCATATATTTT. It is translated as CASSQIQAARTGSLSSGNTIYF.